This T cell receptor beta chain derives from a study of shared clonotypes between healthy human individuals. The CDR3 is made up of 14 amino acids. V was pared by 3 bases and J by 4 bases, with 4 bases of the junction left unmatched. Germline V gene data show CDR1 as SGHRS and CDR2 as YFSETQ. Concerning this clone itself: The same CDR3 is also encoded by other DNA sequences in this sample.

TCRdb's table, derived via immunoSEQ multiplex PCR, lists solely in-frame clones and lacks some. The repertoire includes about 2.3 million clones, more than 85% of them detected once, and 0.35% to 0.45% sits in the top ten. Sequencing was performed on naive CD4+ T cells from PBMCs. Described subset: CD45RA+ positively selected. J is TRBJ1-1 and V is TRBV5-1; 9 bases fit TRBD1. This sequence originates from a man aged 18 to 30 in good health. Some clones in this sample may be carry-over from other donors' samples. CDR3 sequence (DNA): TGCGCCAGCAGCTCACAGGGGGCGGGCACTGAAGCTTTCTTT. Its protein is CASSSQGAGTEAFF.